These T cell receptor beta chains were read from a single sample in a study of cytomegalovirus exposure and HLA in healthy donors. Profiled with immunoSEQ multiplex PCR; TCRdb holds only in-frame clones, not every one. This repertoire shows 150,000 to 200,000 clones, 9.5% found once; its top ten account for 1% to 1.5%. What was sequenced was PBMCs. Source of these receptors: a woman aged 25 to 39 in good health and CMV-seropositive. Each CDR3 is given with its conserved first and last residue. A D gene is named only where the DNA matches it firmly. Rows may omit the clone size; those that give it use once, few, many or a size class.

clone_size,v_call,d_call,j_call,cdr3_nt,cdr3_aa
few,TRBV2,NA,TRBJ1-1,TGTGCCAGCAGTCCATCCAGGCTGAACACTGAAGCTTTCTTT,CASSPSRLNTEAFF
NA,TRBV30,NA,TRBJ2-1,TGTGCCGGGGCCCCTGCTTACAATGAGCAGTTCTTC,CAGAPAYNEQFF
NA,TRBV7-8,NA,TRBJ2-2,TGTGCCAGCAGCCCTCGTGCCACTAACACCGGGGAGCTGTTTTTT,CASSPRATNTGELFF
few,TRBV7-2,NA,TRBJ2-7,TGTGCCAGCAGCTTAGCGCCGGGGAGGGGGGAGTACTTC,CASSLAPGRGEYF
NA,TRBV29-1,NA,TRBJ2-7,TGCAGCGTTGAAGATCCCCGTCGCTACGAGCAGTACTTC,CSVEDPRRYEQYF
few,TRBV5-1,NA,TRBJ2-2,TGCGCCAGCAGCCTTGGACAGTTTAACACCGGGGAGCTGTTTTTT,CASSLGQFNTGELFF
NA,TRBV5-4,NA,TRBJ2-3,TGTGCCAGCAGCCCCACCCCCGACTCGAACACAGATACGCAGTATTTT,CASSPTPDSNTDTQYF
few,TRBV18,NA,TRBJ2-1,TGTGCCAGCTCACCCCCCGACAGAGACGATGAGCAGTTCTTC,CASSPPDRDDEQFF
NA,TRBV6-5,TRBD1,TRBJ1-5,TGTGCCAGCAGCCCCAGGGGGCTATGGAGTCAGCCCCAGCATTTT,CASSPRGLWSQPQHF
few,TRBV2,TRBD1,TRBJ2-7,TGTGCCAGCAGGGTCGACAGGGTTGCCTACGAGCAGTACTTC,CASRVDRVAYEQYF
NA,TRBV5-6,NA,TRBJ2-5,TGTGCCAGCAGCTCTCCCTCTGGGGGCGAGTGGACCCAGTACTTC,CASSSPSGGEWTQYF
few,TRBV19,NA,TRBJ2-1,TGTGCCAGTAGTATAGGACTACAATCATACAATGAGCAGTTCTTC,CASSIGLQSYNEQFF
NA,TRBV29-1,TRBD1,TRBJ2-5,TGCAGCGTCAGCCGGGGTGGGACAGCCGGGAAGCAGTACTTC,CSVSRGGTAGKQYF
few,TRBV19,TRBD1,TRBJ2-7,TGTGCCAGCCCTCGGGACAGGGTTTTACCCTACGAGCAGTACTTC,CASPRDRVLPYEQYF
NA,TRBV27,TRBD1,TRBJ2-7,TGTGCCAGCACTCACAGGGGAGAGCAGTACTTC,CASTHRGEQYF
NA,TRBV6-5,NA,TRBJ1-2,TGTGCCAGCAGTTACTCGGCGGGGCGAGCTAACTATGGCTACACCTTC,CASSYSAGRANYGYTF
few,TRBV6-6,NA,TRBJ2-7,TGTGCCAGCACCACGCCCGGAAGGGGGTTCTACGAGCAGTACTTC,CASTTPGRGFYEQYF
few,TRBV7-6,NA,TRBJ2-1,TGTGCCAGCAGCTTAGAACTAGCAATCGGGAATGAGCAGTTCTTC,CASSLELAIGNEQFF
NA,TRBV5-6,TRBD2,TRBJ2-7,TGTGCCAGCAGCTTGGACCCTAGCGGGAGGTACGAGCAGTACTTC,CASSLDPSGRYEQYF
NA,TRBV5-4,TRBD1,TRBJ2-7,TGTGCCAGCAGCTTACAGGGGGGCGAGCAGTACTTC,CASSLQGGEQYF
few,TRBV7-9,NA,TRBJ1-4,TGTGCCAGCAGGAGGGAAAGGGTGGGAACTAATGAAAAACTGTTTTTT,CASRRERVGTNEKLFF
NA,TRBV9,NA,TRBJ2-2,TGTGCCAGCAGCGTAGATCTGGTTAGCTCCGGGGAGCTGTTTTTT,CASSVDLVSSGELFF
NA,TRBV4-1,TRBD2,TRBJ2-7,TGCGCCAGCAGCCCCCGGCGGGAGTTAGCCTACGAGCAGTACTTC,CASSPRRELAYEQYF
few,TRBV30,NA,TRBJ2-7,TGTGCCTGGAGTGTCGGGAGCTCCTACGAGCAGTACTTC,CAWSVGSSYEQYF
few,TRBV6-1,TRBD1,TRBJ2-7,TGTGCCAGCAGTGATCCTTCGAGGACAGGGGGCCACGAGCAGTACTTC,CASSDPSRTGGHEQYF
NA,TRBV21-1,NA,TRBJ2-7,TGTGCCAGCAGCAAAGCTGTCGGCGGACTAGCGAGATACGAGCAGTACTTC,CASSKAVGGLARYEQYF
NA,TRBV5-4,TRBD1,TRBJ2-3,TGTGCCAGCAGCAGTCGGACAGGGCTGCGCACAGATACGCAGTATTTT,CASSSRTGLRTDTQYF
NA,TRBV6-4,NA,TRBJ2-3,TGTGCCAGCAGTGAGAGGGGGAGCACAGATACGCAGTATTTT,CASSERGSTDTQYF
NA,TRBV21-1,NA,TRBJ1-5,TGTGCCAGCAGCACGAGCGAACTTGGCCCGGGACACAAACCGGCATATAGCAATCAGCACCAGCATTTT,CASSTSELGPGHKPAYSNQHQHF